This TCR beta chain is from a study of cytomegalovirus exposure and HLA in healthy donors. Study at large: Around 85 million unique TCRs from HLA-typed donors were held in an early data release.

The PCR was carried out with 60 Vbeta primers and 13 Jbeta primers. Profiled with immunoSEQ multiplex PCR; TCRdb holds only in-frame clones, not every one. The sample lists under 200,000 clones; roughly 80% were seen once. Trimming took 2 bases from V and 6 from J, leaving 13 bases between them. Germline lookup yields CDR1 MNHEY and CDR2 SVGAGI. The CDR3 totals 15 residues. As for the donors, each was a healthy bone marrow donor. The TCR originated in a woman aged 18-29 years in good health and CMV-seronegative. Sequences were obtained from PBMCs. V usage is TRBV6-5 and J usage is TRBJ2-2; D may be TRBD1 (5 bases). Here the CDR3 DNA reads TGTGCCAGCAGTTACGCCGCAGGGTTCCCCGGGGAGCTGTTTTTT. It translates to CASSYAAGFPGELFF.